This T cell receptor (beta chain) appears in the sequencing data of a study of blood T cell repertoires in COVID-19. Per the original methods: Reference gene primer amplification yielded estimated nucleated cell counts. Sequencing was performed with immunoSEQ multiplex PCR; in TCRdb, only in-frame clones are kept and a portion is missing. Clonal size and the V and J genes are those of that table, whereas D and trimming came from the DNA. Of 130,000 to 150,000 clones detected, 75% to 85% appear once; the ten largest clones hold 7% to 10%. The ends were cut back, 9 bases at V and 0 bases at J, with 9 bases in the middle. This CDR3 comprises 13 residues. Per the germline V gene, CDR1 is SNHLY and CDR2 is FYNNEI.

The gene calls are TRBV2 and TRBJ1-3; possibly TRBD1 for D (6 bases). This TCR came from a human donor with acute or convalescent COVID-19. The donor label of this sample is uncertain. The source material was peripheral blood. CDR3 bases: TGTGCCAGGACAGGAGTCTCTGGAAACACCATATATTTT. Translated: CARTGVSGNTIYF.